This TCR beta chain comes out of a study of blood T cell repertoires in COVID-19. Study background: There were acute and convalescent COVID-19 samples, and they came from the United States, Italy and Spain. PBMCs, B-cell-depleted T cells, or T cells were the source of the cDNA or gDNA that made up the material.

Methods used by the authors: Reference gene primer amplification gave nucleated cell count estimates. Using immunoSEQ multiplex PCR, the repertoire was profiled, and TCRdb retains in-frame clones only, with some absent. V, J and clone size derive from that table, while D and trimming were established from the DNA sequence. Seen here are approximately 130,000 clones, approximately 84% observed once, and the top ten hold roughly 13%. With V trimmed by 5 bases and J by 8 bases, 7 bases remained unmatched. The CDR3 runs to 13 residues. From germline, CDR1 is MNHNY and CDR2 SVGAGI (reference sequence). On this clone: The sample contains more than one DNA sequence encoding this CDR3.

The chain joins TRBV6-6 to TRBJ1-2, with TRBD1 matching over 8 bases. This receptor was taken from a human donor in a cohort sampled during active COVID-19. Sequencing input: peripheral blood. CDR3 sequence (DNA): TGTGCCAGCAGTAGGACAGGGTCCTACGGCTACACCTTC. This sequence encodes CASSRTGSYGYTF.